The next 8 T cell receptor beta chains were all read from a single sample in a study of blood T cells in healthy people across ages. For the second PCR, which ran for 7 to 11 cycles, a sample-barcoded 5' primer and a J-beta primer mix were used. In TCRdb, the 5' RACE reads were re-called with MiXCR into one record per CDR3 protein. The table includes about 840,000 distinct CDR3 sequences, about 29% detected once. This sample also appeared in a second study, on T cells of mothers and their children.

The source material was blood. The source is a woman in her thirties or forties in good health.

V gene TRBV5-1 combines with J gene TRBJ2-5; a possible D gene is TRBD2 (5 bases). Trimming shortened V by 0 bases and J by 9 bases, and 12 bases separated the two germline ends. The CDR3 sequence is 13 residues long. Germline assignment: CDR1 SGHRS and CDR2 YFSETQ. The CDR3 region is CASSLDRMRAQYF. CDR3 coding DNA: TGCGCCAGCAGCTTGGACCGGATGAGGGCCCAGTACTTC.

CDR3 nucleotide sequence: TGTGCCAGCAGCCTCGACGGGACGGGCAATCAGCCCCAGCATTTT. Protein: CASSLDGTGNQPQHF. This chain links TRBV3-1 with TRBJ1-5, with a possible D match to TRBD1 (5 bases). V was clipped by 4 bases and J by 2 bases, with 12 bases between them. The CDR3 is made up of 15 amino acids. The germline CDR1 and CDR2 sequences are LGHDT and YNNKEL (reference sequence).

In its sample, this clonotype was seen a few times. The CDR3 DNA is TGTGCCAGCAGCTTAGTGACGTCAGGCACTGAAGCTTTCTTT. This sequence encodes CASSLVTSGTEAFF. V gene TRBV7-2 combines with J gene TRBJ1-1; the D is unclear. The germline gives CDR1 SGHTA, CDR2 FQGNSA. The CDR3 has 14 residues. Trimming pared 1 base from V and 4 bases from J, leaving 10 bases between.

This clonotype was counted only a few times. The chain employs TRBV28 and TRBJ1-4, with 9 positions matching TRBD1. Unmatched junction bases numbered 9, after V lost 3 bases and J lost 4 bases. Germline loops: CDR1 MDHEN, CDR2 SYDVKM. The CDR3 covers 17 residues. In nucleotides, the CDR3 is TGTGCCAGCAGTTTTCCGGGACAGGGTCATGGTAATGAAAAACTGTTTTTT. Residues: CASSFPGQGHGNEKLFF.

This clonotype has a count of ten or more. The V and J genes are TRBV20-1 and TRBJ2-1; D not certain. The V gene lost 1 base and the J gene lost 2 bases, with 12 bases spanning the gap. The CDR3 consists of 15 residues. Germline V lookup: CDR1 DFQATT, CDR2 SNEGSKA (reference sequence). CDR3 DNA: TGCAGTGCTAGAGGGCCGGTGACCCCCTACAATGAGCAGTTCTTC. It codes for CSARGPVTPYNEQFF.

This clonotype was seen repeatedly, ten times or more. V and J are TRBV7-2 and TRBJ2-6; 9 nucleotides agree with TRBD1. The length of the CDR3 is 18 residues. The germline gives CDR1 SGHTA, CDR2 FQGNSA. The J segment lost 1 base and the V segment lost 4 bases, leaving 8 bases of the junction unmatched. In DNA form, the CDR3 reads TGTGCCAGCAGCTACGTGGGACAGGGAAGATCTGGGGCCAACGTCCTGACTTTC. It yields the protein CASSYVGQGRSGANVLTF.

This clonotype has only one observation. The V and J genes are TRBV5-1 and TRBJ2-1; the D call may be TRBD1 or TRBD2 (5 bases each). V dropped 1 base and J dropped 2 bases, with 10 bases sitting between them. Germline V gene lookup returns CDR1 SGHRS and CDR2 YFSETQ. The CDR3 is made up of 15 amino acids. The DNA for the CDR3 is TGCGCCAGCAGCTTGCCAGGGACGACCTACAATGAGCAGTTCTTC. Amino acid sequence: CASSLPGTTYNEQFF.

The chain recombines TRBV12-3 or TRBV12-4 with TRBJ2-1; 9 nucleotides line up with TRBD2. The CDR3 has 14 amino acids. The V gene end was trimmed by 5 bases and the J gene end by 10 bases; junction bases not matched to a gene: 9. DNA for the CDR3: TGTGCCAGCAGTCCGCAGCGGGGGGTCCGGGAGCAGTTCTTC. Translated: CASSPQRGVREQFF.